The entry below describes one TCR beta chain. Time point meaning: peripheral blood 6 weeks after treatment start. Patient disease was locally advanced or metastatic urothelial carcinoma. The ends lost 8 bases at V and 2 bases at J; junction bases unmatched: 5. Germline V CDR1 and CDR2: WSHSY, SAAADI. The CDR3 has 13 residues. This entry is derived from a study of PD-L1 blockade in urothelial cancer. Measured with immunoSEQ multiplex PCR; TCRdb has only the in-frame clones, and not every one. The sample lists around 50,000 clones, 70% to 90% occurring once. The chain has TRBV10-2 and TRBJ2-5; 7 nucleotides agree with TRBD2. The TCR was taken from a man aged 50 or older with urothelial cancer. Source: PBMCs, taken around atezolizumab (anti-PD-L1) treatment. This CDR3 reads CASLGGIQETQYF. CDR3 in DNA: TGCGCCAGCCTCGGGGGGATTCAAGAGACCCAGTACTTC.